This is a list of T cell receptor beta chains from one sample in a study of CD4 T cells in relation to SARS-CoV-2 and coronaviruses. TCRdb's copy holds only in-frame clones and misses some; the assay was immunoSEQ multiplex PCR. Altogether tens of thousands of clones are present, 60% to 85% being singletons, with the ten largest covering approximately 20%. These receptors' targets are unknown. Sequenced material: memory CD4+ T cells from PBMCs, cultured in vitro. The receptor set was obtained from an adult with COVID-19. Each CDR3 is given with its conserved first and last residue. Each record gives: V gene, J gene, CDR3 length, D gene, clone size, CDR3 protein, CDR3 DNA. D genes are given only for firm matches. Size tells how often a clone was seen (once, few, many) or the class of an expanded clone, and some rows leave it out.

TRBV6-5,TRBJ1-1,13,NA,few,CASSPSGRGAAFF,TGTGCCAGCAGTCCCTCGGGGCGGGGGGCGGCTTTCTTT
TRBV5-1,TRBJ2-3,15,TRBD2,NA,CASSDQREGADTQYF,TGCGCCAGCAGCGACCAGCGGGAAGGTGCAGATACGCAGTATTTT
TRBV13,TRBJ2-3,13,NA,once,CASSFSAGYPQYF,TGTGCCAGCAGCTTTTCAGCGGGCTATCCGCAGTATTTT
TRBV19,TRBJ2-7,15,NA,NA,CASSISPREFYEQYF,TGTGCCAGTAGTATAAGCCCTAGAGAGTTTTACGAGCAGTACTTC
TRBV10-3,TRBJ2-7,13,NA,few,CAIGRGEPYEQYF,TGTGCCATCGGCAGAGGGGAACCCTACGAGCAGTACTTC
TRBV9,TRBJ2-1,14,TRBD2,NA,CASSGLAETNEQFF,TGTGCCAGCAGCGGACTAGCGGAAACCAATGAGCAGTTCTTC
TRBV5-1,TRBJ2-5,14,TRBD2,NA,CASSRTSGQETQYF,TGCGCCAGCAGCCGGACTAGCGGGCAAGAGACCCAGTACTTC
TRBV7-9,TRBJ2-2,16,TRBD1,once,CASSPHGQGKSGELFF,TGTGCCAGCAGCCCCCATGGACAGGGTAAATCCGGGGAGCTGTTTTTT
TRBV19,TRBJ1-5,13,NA,NA,CASSWTSDQPQHF,TGTGCCAGTAGCTGGACGAGTGATCAGCCCCAGCATTTT
TRBV4-3,TRBJ2-5,16,TRBD1,few,CASSPGRDRGGETQYF,TGCGCCAGCAGCCCGGGCCGGGACAGGGGGGGAGAGACCCAGTACTTC
TRBV10-3,TRBJ2-7,14,NA,once,CAISPHGLSYEQYF,TGTGCCATCAGCCCGCACGGGCTTAGCTACGAGCAGTACTTC
TRBV7-9,TRBJ2-3,14,TRBD2,NA,CASSLLAGTDTQYF,TGTGCCAGCAGCTTACTAGCGGGCACAGATACGCAGTATTTT
TRBV6-6,TRBJ1-1,13,NA,NA,CASREQGRAEAFF,TGTGCCAGCAGAGAACAGGGAAGGGCTGAAGCTTTCTTT
TRBV5-1,TRBJ2-6,17,NA,once,CASRLTGTSSGANVLTF,TGCGCCAGCAGGCTGACAGGAACGTCCTCTGGGGCCAACGTCCTGACTTTC
TRBV24-1,TRBJ2-2,12,TRBD2,few,CATTAGAGELFF,TGTGCCACCACGGCGGGGGCCGGGGAGCTGTTTTTT
TRBV5-4,TRBJ1-4,15,NA,NA,CASSLGLGSNEKLFF,TGTGCCAGCAGCTTGGGTTTAGGGTCGAATGAAAAACTGTTTTTT
TRBV6-1,TRBJ2-7,13,TRBD1,NA,CASSEWDRPEQYF,TGTGCCAGCAGTGAATGGGACAGGCCCGAGCAGTACTTC
TRBV7-9,TRBJ2-4,12,NA,NA,CASRTEGNIQYF,TGTGCCAGCAGGACCGAGGGAAACATTCAGTACTTC
TRBV19,TRBJ1-3,14,NA,NA,CASSPTTGRNTIYF,TGTGCCAGTAGCCCAACCACGGGGAGAAACACCATATATTTT
TRBV5-1,TRBJ1-4,17,TRBD1,NA,CASSLATYRGLGEKLFF,TGCGCCAGCAGCTTGGCCACTTACAGGGGGCTAGGTGAAAAACTGTTTTTT
TRBV19,TRBJ1-3,14,NA,NA,CASKPRATGNTIYF,TGTGCCAGTAAGCCCAGGGCTACGGGAAACACCATATATTTT
TRBV2,TRBJ1-5,13,NA,NA,CASSKDSNQPQHF,TGTGCCAGCAGTAAAGATAGCAATCAGCCCCAGCATTTT
TRBV6-2/TRBV6-3,TRBJ2-7,14,NA,NA,CASSYDAASYEQYF,TGTGCCAGCAGTTATGATGCAGCCTCCTACGAGCAGTACTTC
TRBV9,TRBJ2-2,13,NA,NA,CASRDTNTGELFF,TGTGCCAGCCGGGACACTAACACCGGGGAGCTGTTTTTT
TRBV28,TRBJ2-3,14,NA,once,CASSSPGVIDTQYF,TGTGCCAGCAGTTCGCCGGGAGTTATTGATACGCAGTATTTT
TRBV20-1,TRBJ2-7,11,NA,NA,CSANDNYEQYF,TGCAGTGCTAATGACAACTACGAGCAGTACTTC
TRBV5-1,TRBJ2-2,16,TRBD2,NA,CASSAAPSGSAGELFF,TGCGCCAGCAGCGCTGCCCCTAGCGGGAGCGCGGGGGAGCTGTTTTTT
TRBV6-2/TRBV6-3,TRBJ1-5,14,NA,NA,CASSYSFTNQPQHF,TGTGCCAGCAGTTACTCCTTCACCAATCAGCCCCAGCATTTT
TRBV15,TRBJ2-2,16,NA,NA,CATSDQGRAPTGELFF,TGTGCCACCAGCGACCAGGGGAGGGCCCCCACCGGGGAGCTGTTTTTT
TRBV25-1,TRBJ2-1,16,TRBD2,NA,CASSDLGGFRGNEQFF,TGTGCCAGCAGTGATCTGGGGGGGTTCCGTGGTAATGAGCAGTTCTTC
TRBV4-1,TRBJ2-4,17,NA,NA,CASSQDHRGGGKNIQYF,TGCGCCAGCAGCCAAGACCACAGGGGAGGGGGCAAAAACATTCAGTACTTC
TRBV6-1,TRBJ1-4,15,TRBD1,NA,CASSEPTGISEKLFF,TGTGCCAGCAGTGAACCGACAGGGATAAGTGAAAAACTGTTTTTT
TRBV10-2,TRBJ1-2,14,NA,NA,CASSEKAEGRGYTF,TGCGCCAGCAGTGAGAAGGCAGAGGGTAGGGGCTACACCTTC
TRBV28,TRBJ2-1,13,NA,NA,CASMEGSYNEQFF,TGTGCCAGCATGGAGGGGTCCTACAATGAGCAGTTCTTC
TRBV5-1,TRBJ2-1,15,TRBD2,NA,CASFSGPGSYNEQFF,TGCGCCAGCTTTAGCGGGCCGGGATCCTACAATGAGCAGTTCTTC
TRBV3-1/TRBV3-2,TRBJ1-1,14,NA,NA,CASSHRGRNTEAFF,TGTGCCAGCAGCCATCGGGGCCGGAACACTGAAGCTTTCTTT
TRBV6-1,TRBJ1-2,19,NA,NA,CASSERPSSGGGGHYGYTF,TGTGCCAGCAGTGAAAGGCCGTCGAGCGGGGGCGGAGGTCACTATGGCTACACCTTC
TRBV5-6,TRBJ2-3,16,TRBD2,once,CASSLGTSGGTDTQYF,TGTGCCAGCAGCTTGGGGACTAGCGGGGGAACAGATACGCAGTATTTT
TRBV11-2,TRBJ2-2,13,NA,NA,CASSSQGPGELFF,TGTGCCAGCAGCTCACAGGGTCCCGGGGAGCTGTTTTTT
TRBV19,TRBJ1-2,11,NA,NA,CASSGGDGYTF,TGTGCCAGTAGTGGGGGGGATGGCTACACCTTC
TRBV2,TRBJ2-5,15,TRBD2,NA,CASSVTSGAQETQYF,TGTGCCAGCAGTGTGACTAGCGGGGCTCAAGAGACCCAGTACTTC
TRBV28,TRBJ1-2,11,NA,NA,CASSPDYGYTF,TGTGCCAGCAGTCCCGACTATGGCTACACCTTC
TRBV10-1,TRBJ2-1,16,NA,NA,CASSERGATKYNEQFF,TGCGCCAGCAGTGAGCGGGGAGCCACGAAATACAATGAGCAGTTCTTC